This section outlines one T cell receptor beta chain sequence together with its context. Its specificity is unknown. 13 Jbeta primers and 60 Vbeta primers were used for the PCR. The method was immunoSEQ multiplex PCR; TCRdb's version includes in-frame clones alone and lacks a portion of them. Seen here are more than 150,000 clones, about 80% observed once, and the top ten hold 1.5%. The sample is drawn from a study of cytomegalovirus exposure and HLA in healthy donors. Study conclusions and caveats: In a later analysis, a genetic analysis reported fewer productive-TCR N-insertions in an Asian-associated ancestry cluster than the cohort average.

This sequence was found in a man aged 40-55 years in good health and CMV-seronegative. The sample taken for sequencing was PBMCs.

Here the CDR3 reads CASSPQGATGNTIYF. The CDR3 coding sequence is TGTGCCAGCTCACCCCAGGGGGCCACTGGAAACACCATATATTTT. V usage is TRBV18 and J usage is TRBJ1-3; 8 positions agree with TRBD1. This CDR3 is built from 15 residues. The J segment lost 2 bases and the V segment lost 3 bases, leaving 3 bases of the junction unmatched. CDR1 and CDR2 (germline): KGHSH, LQKENI.